This TCR beta chain was captured by sequencing in a study of T cell repertoires in ileal Crohn's disease. Whole-study context: Biopsies of the neoterminal ileum at postoperative colonoscopy form M6 samples.

Sequencing was performed with immunoSEQ multiplex PCR; in TCRdb, only in-frame clones are kept and a portion is missing. The table shows more than 12,000 clones, with over 70% occurring only once. The CDR3 has 16 residues. Germline trimming cut 0 bases from V and 2 bases from J; bases unmatched to any gene: 5. Germline CDR1 MGHRA, CDR2 YSYEKL. Regarding this clone: Its antigen is unidentified.

General study results and limits: Sorted CD8 T cells held more high-frequency clones than CD4.

Sample time point: neoterminal ileum biopsy at postoperative endoscopy, about 6 months after surgery. The clonotype originates from an adult with Crohn's disease. Sequenced material: ileal tissue. The chain is built from TRBV4-1 and TRBJ2-3; 7 positions match TRBD2. Written as DNA, the CDR3 is TGCGCCAGCAGCCAAGATCGGCGGGGGTTCACAGATACGCAGTATTTT. Protein product: CASSQDRRGFTDTQYF.